One and the same sample provided the 10 T cell receptor beta chains below, sequenced in a study of T cells after yellow fever vaccination (dated by TCRdb to between 2018 and 2020). Taken with the paper, the label for treatment or condition translates to: live attenuated yellow fever vaccine strain. The protocol used for the library was 5' RACE. Sequencing relied on an Illumina HiSeq 2500. TCRdb reprocessed the public reads (quality trimming at Q25 with fastp, clone calling with MiXCR) and kept in-frame beta chains. Rows matching on CDR3 protein sequence are summarized as one entry with the most common DNA and genes. In all, the sample holds 600,000 to 750,000 distinct CDR3 sequences, and about 12% of those were seen once. More than 12% of the sample comes from the top ten. The sequences come from PBMCs, collected on the day of the yellow fever booster vaccination. The origin of the receptors is a man aged 25-45 years who received the YFV17D yellow fever vaccine.

In DNA form, the CDR3 reads TGCAGTGGGGGACTAGCGGCCTACAATGAGCAGTTCTTC. It codes for CSGGLAAYNEQFF. J is TRBJ2-1 and V is TRBV20-1; TRBD2 matches at 11 bases. Per germline, CDR1 DFQATT and CDR2 SNEGSKA (reference sequence). The V gene end was trimmed by 7 bases and the J gene end by 2 bases; junction bases not matched to a gene: 1. The CDR3 sequence is 13 residues long.

This clonotype was detected only a few times. The chain combines TRBV29-1 with TRBJ2-7; D possibly corresponds to TRBD2 (5 bases). V lost 6 bases, J lost 2 bases, and 8 bases lay in between. This CDR3 contains 11 residues. Germline-derived CDR1 and CDR2 are SQVTM and ANQGSEA. CDR3 protein: CSVSLAYEQYF. The CDR3 DNA follows: TGCAGCGTATCACTAGCCTACGAGCAGTACTTC.

The rearrangement uses TRBV12-3 or TRBV12-4 and TRBJ2-7; 7 bases are a match to TRBD1. Germline trimming cut 3 bases from V and 12 bases from J; bases unmatched to any gene: 14. CDR3 size: 14 residues. In DNA, the CDR3 is TGTGCCAGCAGTTTGACGGGACAGTCAGGCCGGCCGTACTTC. This encodes CASSLTGQSGRPYF.

This clonotype was seen at least ten times. V is TRBV12-3 or TRBV12-4 and J is TRBJ2-2; D gene unclear. The CDR3 runs 14 residues. V was pared by 3 bases and J by 6 bases, with 11 bases between. For the CDR3, the DNA is TGTGCCAGCAGTTTTCTGTCCAGCGCCGGGGAGCTGTTTTTT. This encodes CASSFLSSAGELFF.

The J gene is TRBJ1-1, the V gene TRBV25-1, with unresolved D. Germline CDR1 MGHDK, CDR2 SYGVNS. This CDR3 contains 14 residues. With 3 bases removed from V and 0 bases from J, the gap between germline ends came to 8 bases. The DNA of the CDR3 is TGTGCCAGCAGTGAGGGGAGAATGAACACTGAAGCTTTCTTT. It is translated as CASSEGRMNTEAFF.

This clonotype was counted between two and nine times. The chain employs TRBV20-1 and TRBJ2-5, with 9 nucleotides matching TRBD2. Germline values: CDR1 DFQATT, CDR2 SNEGSKA (reference sequence). Losses at the gene ends were 5 bases for V and 0 bases for J; bases not matched to a gene: 4. The CDR3 contains 14 residues. The chain's CDR3 is CSAESGRNQETQYF. CDR3 coding DNA: TGCAGTGCTGAAAGCGGGAGGAACCAAGAGACCCAGTACTTC.

This clonotype was seen a handful of times. The chain recombines TRBV6-5 with TRBJ2-7; D is undetermined. V was pared by 2 bases and J by 1 base, with 18 bases between. Germline loops: CDR1 MNHEY, CDR2 SVGAGI. The CDR3 consists of 17 residues. CDR3 in DNA: TGTGCCAGCAGTTACGTATCCCCTAGTAGCAGGTCCTACGAGCAGTACTTC. It translates to CASSYVSPSSRSYEQYF.

This clonotype was seen a few times. This chain's CDR3 is CASTRDTGELFF. CDR3 nucleotides: TGCGCCAGCACGAGGGATACCGGGGAGCTGTTTTTT. The V call is TRBV5-1, the J call TRBJ2-2; the D gene is possibly TRBD2 (5 bases). Trimming removed 6 bases at V and 5 bases at J, with 8 bases between. Germline V lookup: CDR1 SGHRS, CDR2 YFSETQ. The CDR3 is made up of 12 amino acids.

This clonotype has only a few counts. The chain has TRBV30 and TRBJ2-7; 10 bases align to TRBD1. V shed 1 base and J 4 bases; nucleotides not matched to a gene: 7. The CDR3 is 15 amino acids. CDR1 GTSNPN and CDR2 SVGIG come from the germline V gene (reference sequence). DNA for the CDR3: TGTGCCTGGAGTGCCCCGCGGGACAGGGGTTACGAGCAGTACTTC. It translates to CAWSAPRDRGYEQYF. The full variable domain, with the rest looked up from reference TRBV30 and TRBJ2-7, is SQTIHQWPATLVQPVGSPLSLECTVEGTSNPNLYWYRQAAGRGLQLLFYSVGIGQISSEVPQNLSASRPQDRQFILSSKKLLLSDSGFYLCAWSAPRDRGYEQYFGPGTRLTVT.

This chain connects TRBV4-2 to TRBJ2-2; 9 bases line up with TRBD2. The CDR3 extends over 14 amino acids. Germline CDR1 and CDR2: LGHNA and YNFKEQ. The J segment lost 8 bases and the V segment lost 4 bases, leaving 5 bases of the junction unmatched. The CDR3 DNA follows: TGTGCCAGCAGCCCCGGGACTAGCAAAGGGGAGCTGTTTTTT. Amino acid sequence: CASSPGTSKGELFF.